The source of this T cell receptor beta chain is a study of shared clonotypes between healthy human individuals. The wider study: The composition of the donors was a couple of women and three men aged 18 to 49.

Donors, healthy HIV-negative adults, lacked recent acute infections or vaccinations. This CDR3 is built from 14 residues. Germline V gives CDR1 SNHLY, CDR2 FYNNEI. Trimming took 3 bases from V and 3 from J, leaving 10 bases between them. The DNA input per sorted-subset replicate PCR was 200 to 250 ng, corresponding to roughly 30,000 T cell genomes. TCRdb's copy holds only in-frame clones and misses some; the assay was immunoSEQ multiplex PCR. This table holds 2 million to 3 million clones, roughly 93% found once. The chain joins TRBV2 to TRBJ2-3; D ambiguous. This clonotype was sampled from a man aged 18 to 30 in good health. Some clones in this sample may be carry-over from other donors' samples. The sequenced material came from naive CD4+ T cells from PBMCs. Stated subset: CD45RA+ positively selected. The DNA for the CDR3 is TGTGCCAGCAGTGAGCTAGTCGAAACAGATACGCAGTATTTT. Translating gives CASSELVETDTQYF.